The rows below give T cell receptor beta chains drawn from one sample of a study of blood T cell repertoires in COVID-19. Clones were sequenced by immunoSEQ multiplex PCR, and TCRdb holds only the in-frame ones, with some missing. The table lists around 200,000 clones, 75% to 85% of them singletons, with approximately 8.7% in the top ten. Sequenced sample: PBMCs or T cells enriched from blood (not recorded which). The source of these receptors is a middle-aged man who had recovered from COVID-19. Both conserved end residues are part of each CDR3. Fields, in order: CDR3 protein, J gene, clone size, V gene. Expanded clones get a size class; other rows say once, few or many, or leave the size out.

CASSLQGQNTEAFF	TRBJ1-1	NA	TRBV7-2
CASSREGSTEAFF	TRBJ1-1	NA	TRBV18
CASSLVVLAGGQETQYF	TRBJ2-5	NA	TRBV7-8
CASTPSQGARSGELFF	TRBJ2-2	NA	TRBV5-4
CASSEMGSNIQYF	TRBJ2-4	few	TRBV2
CASSPRNRQGLSEKLFF	TRBJ1-4	NA	TRBV18
CASSDPWAGDGANYGYTF	TRBJ1-2	once	TRBV6-1
CASSPLGRGARGELFF	TRBJ2-2	NA	TRBV28
CASSPQLGRGGEQYF	TRBJ2-7	few	TRBV18
CASGQTTGGTGELFF	TRBJ2-2	NA	TRBV11-2
CASSYSSGYEAFF	TRBJ1-1	NA	TRBV6-5
CASSEGLAYRSYEQYF	TRBJ2-7	NA	TRBV6-1
CASSFRTSGGGDTQYF	TRBJ2-3	few	TRBV5-4
CASSANLGSGEKLFF	TRBJ1-4	few	TRBV9
CASGIGTPGEKLFF	TRBJ1-4	once	TRBV7-8
CASSQRPGGEKLFF	TRBJ1-4	NA	TRBV23-1
CAWSRVAGAGELFF	TRBJ2-2	NA	TRBV30
CASSFRRDRSTDTQYF	TRBJ2-3	NA	TRBV11-2
CASSKRGYSNQPQHF	TRBJ1-5	NA	TRBV21-1
CASSKGLQETQYF	TRBJ2-5	NA	TRBV19
CASSLYPSGSGKNIQYF	TRBJ2-4	NA	TRBV27
CASSAAGTGGGRTGELFF	TRBJ2-2	NA	TRBV7-6
CASSSYLWGAEAFF	TRBJ1-1	once	TRBV5-1
CAWNFDRDGEKLFF	TRBJ1-4	NA	TRBV30
CASSGRGSTGGNTIYF	TRBJ1-3	NA	TRBV6-1
CSVENQGHEQYF	TRBJ2-7	NA	TRBV29-1
CASSLDTTYEQYF	TRBJ2-7	NA	TRBV5-1
CASSLQAVGFSPLHF	TRBJ1-6	NA	TRBV7-9
CASSRVESGRYEQYF	TRBJ2-7	NA	TRBV4-2
CASSEALQAANYGYTF	TRBJ1-2	NA	TRBV2
CASRVDRGGEQYF	TRBJ2-7	NA	TRBV2
CASSLGRNEQFF	TRBJ2-1	few	TRBV5-1
CASTAGQLEQYF	TRBJ2-7	once	TRBV7-9
CASSLATAPAEQYF	TRBJ2-7	NA	TRBV27
CASSFDMGNTIYF	TRBJ1-3	NA	TRBV7-2
CATSEPGQGLDEKLFF	TRBJ1-4	NA	TRBV24-1
CASRTSESTDTQYF	TRBJ2-3	NA	TRBV6-6
CASSLVLGATGQPQHF	TRBJ1-5	NA	TRBV7-8
CASSGPGFYEQYF	TRBJ2-7	few	TRBV19
CSVATTGFYGYTF	TRBJ1-2	NA	TRBV29-1
CAEPPLGSTDTQYF	TRBJ2-3	NA	TRBV19
CASSLGTAGTGDTIYF	TRBJ1-3	few	TRBV5-1
CASSQRDNFAQYF	TRBJ2-3	NA	TRBV7-3
CASSQDVGPNTEAFF	TRBJ1-1	NA	TRBV4-1
CASSLVNRPTPGNYGYTF	TRBJ1-2	NA	TRBV7-2
CASSPDSTETYGYTF	TRBJ1-2	NA	TRBV2
CASSPKDRPRQNYGYTF	TRBJ1-2	NA	TRBV27
CASSPWGISYGYTF	TRBJ1-2	NA	TRBV2